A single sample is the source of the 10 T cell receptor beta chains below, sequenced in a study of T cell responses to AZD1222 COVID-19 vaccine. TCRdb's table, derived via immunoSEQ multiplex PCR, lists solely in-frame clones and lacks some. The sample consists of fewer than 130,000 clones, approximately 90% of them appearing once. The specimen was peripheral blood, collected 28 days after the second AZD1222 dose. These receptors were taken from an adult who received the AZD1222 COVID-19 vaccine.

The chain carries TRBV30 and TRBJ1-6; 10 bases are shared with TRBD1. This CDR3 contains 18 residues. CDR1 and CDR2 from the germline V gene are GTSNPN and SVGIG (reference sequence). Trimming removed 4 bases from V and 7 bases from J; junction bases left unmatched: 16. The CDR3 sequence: CAWKGQGSFRSENSPLHF. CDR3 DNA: TGTGCCTGGAAGGGACAGGGGTCGTTTAGAAGTGAAAATTCACCCCTCCACTTT. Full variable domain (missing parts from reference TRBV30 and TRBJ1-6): SQTIHQWPATLVQPVGSPLSLECTVEGTSNPNLYWYRQAAGRGLQLLFYSVGIGQISSEVPQNLSASRPQDRQFILSSKKLLLSDSGFYLCAWKGQGSFRSENSPLHFGNGTRLTVT.

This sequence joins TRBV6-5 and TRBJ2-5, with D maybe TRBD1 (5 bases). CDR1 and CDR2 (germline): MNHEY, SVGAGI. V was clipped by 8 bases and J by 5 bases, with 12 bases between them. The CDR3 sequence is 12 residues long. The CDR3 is CASSQGIETQYF. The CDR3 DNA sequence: TGTGCCAGCTCCCAGGGTATCGAGACCCAGTACTTC.

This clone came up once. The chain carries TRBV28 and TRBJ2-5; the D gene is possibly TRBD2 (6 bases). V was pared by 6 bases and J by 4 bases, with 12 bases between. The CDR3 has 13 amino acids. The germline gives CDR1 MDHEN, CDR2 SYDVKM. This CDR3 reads CASSWGLRETQYF. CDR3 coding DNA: TGTGCCAGCAGCTGGGGACTTCGAGAGACCCAGTACTTC. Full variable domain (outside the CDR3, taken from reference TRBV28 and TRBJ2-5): DVKVTQSSRYLVKRTGEKVFLECVQDMDHENMFWYRQDPGLGLRLIYFSYDVKMKEKGDIPEGYSVSREKKERFSLILESASTNQTSMYLCASSWGLRETQYFGPGTRLLVL.

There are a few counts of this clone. CDR3 sequence (DNA): TGTGCCACCAGTGATGTATACAGGGGATCAGATACGCAGTATTTT. It translates to CATSDVYRGSDTQYF. The chain employs TRBV24-1 and TRBJ2-3; the match to TRBD1 covers 7 bases. V was pared by 3 bases and J by 4 bases, with 6 bases of the junction left unmatched. In germline, CDR1 is KGHDR, CDR2 SFDVKD. CDR3 length: 15 amino acids.

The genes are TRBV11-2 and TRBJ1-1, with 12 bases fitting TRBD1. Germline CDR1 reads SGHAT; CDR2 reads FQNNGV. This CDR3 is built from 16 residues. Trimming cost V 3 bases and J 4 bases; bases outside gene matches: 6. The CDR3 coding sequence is TGTGCCAGCAGCTTTGGGACAGGGGGCGTTTTCACTGAAGCTTTCTTT. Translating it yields CASSFGTGGVFTEAFF.

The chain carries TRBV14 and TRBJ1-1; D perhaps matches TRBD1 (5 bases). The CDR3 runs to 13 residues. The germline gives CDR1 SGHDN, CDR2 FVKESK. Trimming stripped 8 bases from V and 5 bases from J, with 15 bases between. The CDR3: CASETGPGTEAFF. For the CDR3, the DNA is TGTGCCAGCGAAACAGGCCCTGGGACTGAAGCTTTCTTT. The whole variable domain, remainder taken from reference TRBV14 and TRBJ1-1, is EAGVTQFPSHSVIEKGQTVTLRCDPISGHDNLYWYRRVMGKEIKFLLHFVKESKQDESGMPNNRFLAERTGGTYSTLKVQPAELEDSGVYFCASETGPGTEAFFGQGTRLTVV.

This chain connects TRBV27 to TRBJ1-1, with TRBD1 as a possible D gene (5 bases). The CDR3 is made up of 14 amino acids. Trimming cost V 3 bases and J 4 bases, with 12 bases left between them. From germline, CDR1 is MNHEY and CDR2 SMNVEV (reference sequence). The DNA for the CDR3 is TGTGCCAGCAGTTTGGTGCAGGGTGGCACTGAAGCTTTCTTT. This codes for CASSLVQGGTEAFF.

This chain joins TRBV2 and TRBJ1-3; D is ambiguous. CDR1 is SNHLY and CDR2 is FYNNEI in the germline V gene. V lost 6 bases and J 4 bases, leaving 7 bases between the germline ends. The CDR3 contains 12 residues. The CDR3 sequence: CASRRQGNTIYF. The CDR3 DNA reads TGTGCCAGCAGGCGACAAGGAAACACCATATATTTT.

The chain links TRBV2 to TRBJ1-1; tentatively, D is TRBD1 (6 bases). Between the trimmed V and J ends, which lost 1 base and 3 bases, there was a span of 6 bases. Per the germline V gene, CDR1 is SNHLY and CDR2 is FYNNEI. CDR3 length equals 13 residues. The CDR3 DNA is TGTGCCAGCAGTGAAGACAGGGACACTGAAGCTTTCTTT. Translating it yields CASSEDRDTEAFF.

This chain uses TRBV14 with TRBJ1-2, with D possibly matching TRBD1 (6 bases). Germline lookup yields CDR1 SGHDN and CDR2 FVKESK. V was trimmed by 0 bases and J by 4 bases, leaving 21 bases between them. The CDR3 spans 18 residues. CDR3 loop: CASSQDRGRDVLTYGYTF. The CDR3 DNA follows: TGTGCCAGCAGCCAAGACAGGGGCCGCGACGTATTAACCTATGGCTACACCTTC. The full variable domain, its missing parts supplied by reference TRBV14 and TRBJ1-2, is EAGVTQFPSHSVIEKGQTVTLRCDPISGHDNLYWYRRVMGKEIKFLLHFVKESKQDESGMPNNRFLAERTGGTYSTLKVQPAELEDSGVYFCASSQDRGRDVLTYGYTFGSGTRLTVV.